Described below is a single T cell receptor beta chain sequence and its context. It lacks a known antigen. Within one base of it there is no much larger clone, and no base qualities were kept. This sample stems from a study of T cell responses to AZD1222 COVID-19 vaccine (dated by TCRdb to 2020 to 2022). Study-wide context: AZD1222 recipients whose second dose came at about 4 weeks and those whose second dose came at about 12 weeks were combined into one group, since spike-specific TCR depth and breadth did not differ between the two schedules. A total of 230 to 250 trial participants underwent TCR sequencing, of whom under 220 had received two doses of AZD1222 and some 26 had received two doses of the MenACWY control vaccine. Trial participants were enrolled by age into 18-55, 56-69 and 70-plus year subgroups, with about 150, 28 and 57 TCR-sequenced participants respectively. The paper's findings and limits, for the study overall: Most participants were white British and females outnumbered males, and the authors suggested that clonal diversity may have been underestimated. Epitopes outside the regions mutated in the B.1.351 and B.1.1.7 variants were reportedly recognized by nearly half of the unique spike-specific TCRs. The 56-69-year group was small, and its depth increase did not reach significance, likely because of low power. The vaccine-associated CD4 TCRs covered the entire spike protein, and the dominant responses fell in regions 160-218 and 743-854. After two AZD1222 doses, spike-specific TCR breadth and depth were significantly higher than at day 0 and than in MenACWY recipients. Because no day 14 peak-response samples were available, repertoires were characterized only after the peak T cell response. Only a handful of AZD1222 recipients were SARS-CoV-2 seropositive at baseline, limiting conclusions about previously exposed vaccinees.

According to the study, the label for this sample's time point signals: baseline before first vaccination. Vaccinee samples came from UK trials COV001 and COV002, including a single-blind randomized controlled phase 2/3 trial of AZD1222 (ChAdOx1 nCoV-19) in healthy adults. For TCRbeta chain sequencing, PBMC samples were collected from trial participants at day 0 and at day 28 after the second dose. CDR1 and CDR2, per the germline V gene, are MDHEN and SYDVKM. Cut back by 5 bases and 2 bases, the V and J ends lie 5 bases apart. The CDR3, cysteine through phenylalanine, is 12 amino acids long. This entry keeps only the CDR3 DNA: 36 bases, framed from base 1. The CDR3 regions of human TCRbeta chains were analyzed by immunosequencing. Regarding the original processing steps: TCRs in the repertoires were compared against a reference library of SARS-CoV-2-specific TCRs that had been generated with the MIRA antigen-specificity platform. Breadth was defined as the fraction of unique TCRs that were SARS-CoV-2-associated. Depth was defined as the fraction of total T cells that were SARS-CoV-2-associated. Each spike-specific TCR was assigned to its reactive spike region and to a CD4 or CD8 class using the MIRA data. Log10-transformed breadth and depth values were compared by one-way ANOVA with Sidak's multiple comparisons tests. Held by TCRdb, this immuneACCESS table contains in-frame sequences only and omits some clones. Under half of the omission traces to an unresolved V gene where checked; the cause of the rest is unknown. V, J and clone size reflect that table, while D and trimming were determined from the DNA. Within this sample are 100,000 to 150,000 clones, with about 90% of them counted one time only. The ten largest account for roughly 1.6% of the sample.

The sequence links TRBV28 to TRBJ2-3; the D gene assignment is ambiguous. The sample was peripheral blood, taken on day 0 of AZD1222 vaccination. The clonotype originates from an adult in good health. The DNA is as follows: TGTGCCAGCAGTGCCTACACAGATACGCAGTATTTT. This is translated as CASSAYTDTQYF.